Each of the 20 T cell receptor beta chains below was sequenced from the same sample in a study of blood T cell repertoires in COVID-19. The data were produced by immunoSEQ multiplex PCR, yet TCRdb's version contains in-frame clones alone and is incomplete. The data contain some 66,000 clones, approximately 90% of them singletons. The sample was peripheral blood. The receptors stem from a human donor in a cohort sampled during active COVID-19.

The chain carries TRBV5-6 and TRBJ1-4, with D tentatively TRBD1 (6 bases). The germline V gene has CDR1 SGHDT and CDR2 YYEEEE. Trimming removed 3 bases at V and 7 bases at J, with 16 bases between. The CDR3 length is 15 residues. In nucleotides, the CDR3 is TGTGCCAGCAGCTACCAACAGGGAGTTAGTGAAAAACTGTTTTTT. It translates to CASSYQQGVSEKLFF. Based on the CDR3 plus reference TRBV5-6 and TRBJ1-4, the full variable domain is DAGVTQSPTHLIKTRGQQVTLRCSPKSGHDTVSWYQQALGQGPQFIFQYYEEEERQRGNFPDRFSGHQFPNYSSELNVNALLLGDSALYLCASSYQQGVSEKLFFGSGTQLSVL.

Only one count was recorded for this clone. V gene TRBV7-2 combines with J gene TRBJ2-5, with TRBD2 as a possible D gene (7 bases). V lost 4 bases, J lost 1 base, and 10 bases lay in between. This CDR3 has 14 amino acids. Germline CDR1 reads SGHTA; CDR2 reads FQGNSA. For the CDR3, the DNA is TGTGCCAGCAGCTGGGCGGGGGCCCAAGAGACCCAGTACTTC. Translating gives CASSWAGAQETQYF. Filled out from reference TRBV7-2 and TRBJ2-5, the complete variable domain reads GAGVSQSPSNKVTEKGKDVELRCDPISGHTALYWYRQSLGQGLEFLIYFQGNSAPDKSGLPSDRFSAERTGGSVSTLTIQRTQQEDSAVYLCASSWAGAQETQYFGPGTRLLVL.

The V call is TRBV28, the J call TRBJ2-1; TRBD2 aligns across 7 bases. CDR3 length equals 14 residues. V was clipped by 6 bases and J by 8 bases; unmatched bases: 10. Germline CDR1 is MDHEN and CDR2 is SYDVKM. CDR3 in amino acids: CASREQGTIHEQFF. CDR3 nucleotide sequence: TGTGCCAGCAGAGAGCAAGGGACTATTCATGAGCAGTTCTTC.

The chain uses TRBV6-2 or TRBV6-3 and TRBJ2-5; 9 nucleotides agree with TRBD2. The CDR3 has 14 residues. Per germline, CDR1 MNHEY and CDR2 SVGEGT. V shed 5 bases, J shed 5 bases, and the junction held 6 bases outside the gene matches. The CDR3 DNA is TGTGCCAGCAGTCGCTCCGGGACTAGCGAGACCCAGTACTTC. Protein: CASSRSGTSETQYF.

This rearrangement joins TRBV5-6 to TRBJ1-5, with D perhaps TRBD1 (5 bases). V was shortened by 4 bases and J by 3 bases, with 14 bases between the two germline ends. This CDR3 has 15 residues. Per germline, CDR1 SGHDT and CDR2 YYEEEE. The CDR3 loop reads CASSPSGEDNQPQHF. The CDR3 nucleotides read TGTGCCAGCAGCCCGTCGGGGGAAGACAATCAGCCCCAGCATTTT.

The chain uses TRBV29-1 and TRBJ1-2; the D gene is possibly TRBD1 (5 bases). The V gene lost 1 base and the J gene lost 5 bases, with 14 bases spanning the gap. The CDR3 loop spans 14 amino acids. Germline CDR1 reads SQVTM; CDR2 reads ANQGSEA. In DNA, the CDR3 is TGCAGCGTTGAAGTCGGGGGTAAGGGGTATGGCTACACCTTC. Protein product: CSVEVGGKGYGYTF.

The chain is built from TRBV12-5 and TRBJ2-3; D might be TRBD1 (6 bases). The ends were cut back, 6 bases at V and 4 bases at J, with 17 bases in the middle. This CDR3 region has 15 residues. CDR1 is LGHNT, CDR2 FRNRAP, per germline. The DNA for the CDR3 is TGTGCTAGTGGGGAACACACAGGGTTTTCAGATACGCAGTATTTT. Its translation is CASGEHTGFSDTQYF.

The rearrangement uses TRBV4-3 and TRBJ2-2, with D possibly TRBD1 on 6 matching bases. The CDR3 sequence is 15 residues long. V shed 1 base and J shed 5 bases, with 11 bases lying between them. Germline V CDR1 and CDR2: LGHNA, YSLEER. The CDR3 nucleotides are TGCGCCAGCAGCCAAGTGGGTCAGGGGACCGGGGAGCTGTTTTTT. Residues: CASSQVGQGTGELFF.

This clone appeared a single time. The chain is built from TRBV9 and TRBJ2-5, with 9 positions matching TRBD2. V dropped 4 bases and J dropped 4; count of bases not matched to a gene: 8. This CDR3 contains 15 residues. Germline assignment: CDR1 SGDLS and CDR2 YYNGEE. CDR3 in DNA: TGTGCCAGCAGCCCGGGCGGGAGGGCCACAGAGACCCAGTACTTC. Translated: CASSPGGRATETQYF.

The V and J genes are TRBV4-3 and TRBJ2-7; tentative D call: TRBD2 (6 bases). CDR3 length: 14 residues. Trimming took 4 bases from V and 7 from J, leaving 17 bases between them. The germline V gene encodes CDR1 LGHNA and CDR2 YSLEER. The CDR3 DNA is TGCGCCAGCAGCCTCCAATCCGGTCGGGGGGAGCAGTACTTC. It is translated as CASSLQSGRGEQYF.

The chain carries TRBV10-2 and TRBJ1-6; tentative D call: TRBD1 (5 bases). This CDR3 is 14 amino acids long. Germline assignment: CDR1 WSHSY and CDR2 SAAADI. V lost 7 bases, J lost 7 bases, and 14 bases lay in between. In DNA, the CDR3 is TGCGCCAGCACCCAACAGGCTCGGAATTCACCCCTCCACTTT. This translates into CASTQQARNSPLHF.

The chain uses TRBV18 and TRBJ2-5; D unresolved. Trimming cost V 5 bases and J 1 base, with 11 bases left between them. Germline V gene data show CDR1 as KGHSH and CDR2 as LQKENI. CDR3 size: 14 residues. The CDR3 is CASSSSQAQETQYF. The CDR3 region has the DNA TGTGCCAGCTCAAGCTCGCAGGCCCAAGAGACCCAGTACTTC.

The chain recombines TRBV18 with TRBJ2-3, with TRBD2 identical over 12 bases. The junction had 9 bases not matched to a gene; V was cut back by 3 bases and J by 5 bases. Germline V gene sequence: CDR1 KGHSH, CDR2 LQKENI. The CDR3 totals 17 residues. The CDR3 loop reads CASSPTGLAGRKDTQYF. DNA of the CDR3: TGTGCCAGCTCACCGACTGGACTAGCGGGGCGGAAAGATACGCAGTATTTT.

CDR3 DNA: TGTGCCAGCAGCTTGGACGGGACTAGCGGGAGCCCGTACAATGAGCAGTTCTTC. Its translation is CASSLDGTSGSPYNEQFF. The V gene is TRBV11-3, the J gene TRBJ2-1; TRBD2 agrees at 14 bases. The ends lost 3 bases at V and 4 bases at J; junction bases unmatched: 8. This CDR3 region has 18 residues. Germline CDR1 SGHNT, CDR2 YENEEA.

The chain carries TRBV28 and TRBJ2-4; 7 positions agree with TRBD1. Germline V lookup: CDR1 MDHEN, CDR2 SYDVKM. This CDR3 is 16 amino acids long. V dropped 1 base and J dropped 0; count of bases not matched to a gene: 3. CDR3 protein: CASSLSGTAAKNIQYF. As DNA, the CDR3 is TGTGCCAGCAGTTTATCAGGGACAGCAGCCAAAAACATTCAGTACTTC. Full variable domain (outside the CDR3, taken from reference TRBV28 and TRBJ2-4): DVKVTQSSRYLVKRTGEKVFLECVQDMDHENMFWYRQDPGLGLRLIYFSYDVKMKEKGDIPEGYSVSREKKERFSLILESASTNQTSMYLCASSLSGTAAKNIQYFGAGTRLSVL.

The V gene is TRBV19, the J gene TRBJ2-5, with D possibly being TRBD1 (5 bases). CDR3 size: 12 residues. The germline gives CDR1 LNHDA, CDR2 SQIVND (reference sequence). The V end lost 2 bases, the J end lost 4 bases, and 5 bases lay between the germline ends. The CDR3 sequence is CASSIRGETQYF. The DNA for the CDR3 is TGTGCCAGTAGTATAAGGGGAGAGACCCAGTACTTC.

The chain uses TRBV29-1 and TRBJ1-2, with TRBD1 identical over 7 bases. Germline CDR1 SQVTM, CDR2 ANQGSEA. The CDR3 spans 14 residues. Trimming cost V 3 bases and J 2 bases; bases outside gene matches: 6. As DNA, the CDR3 is TGCAGCGTTGACCGACAGGGAGCCAACTATGGCTACACCTTC. Translated, it gives CSVDRQGANYGYTF.

This sequence joins TRBV7-2 and TRBJ2-3; TRBD2 aligns across 10 bases. This CDR3 is 18 amino acids long. Germline trimming cut 5 bases from V and 4 bases from J; bases unmatched to any gene: 15. In germline, CDR1 is SGHTA, CDR2 FQGNSA. This chain's CDR3 is CASSTKGPSGGGSDTQYF. CDR3 in DNA: TGTGCCAGCAGCACCAAAGGGCCTAGCGGGGGAGGGTCAGATACGCAGTATTTT.

The genes are TRBV6-6 and TRBJ1-2; TRBD1 matches 8 bases. This CDR3 has 14 amino acids. Trimming cost V 5 bases and J 0 bases; bases outside gene matches: 2. Germline CDR1 MNHNY, CDR2 SVGAGI (reference sequence). Written as DNA, the CDR3 is TGTGCCAGCAGTGACAGGGGCGCTAACTATGGCTACACCTTC. Protein product: CASSDRGANYGYTF.

The gene calls are TRBV15 and TRBJ1-2; TRBD1 is a possible D gene (5 bases). The CDR3 covers 13 residues. Germline assignment: CDR1 LNHNV and CDR2 YYDKDF (reference sequence). V dropped 0 bases and J dropped 7 bases, with 9 bases sitting between them. CDR3 amino acids: CATSRDRQGGYTF. CDR3 in DNA: TGTGCCACCAGCAGAGATCGCCAGGGTGGCTACACCTTC.